This record looks at one T cell receptor beta chain sequence and its context. This sample is drawn from a study of blood T cell repertoires in COVID-19. Measured with immunoSEQ multiplex PCR; TCRdb has only the in-frame clones, and not every one. The sample carries 250,000 to 350,000 clones, roughly nine tenths recorded once. The sample taken for sequencing was peripheral blood. The TCR was taken from a woman aged 45-65 years who had recovered from COVID-19.

The CDR3 loop reads CASKETRQNTGELFF. CDR3 bases: TGTGCCAGCAAGGAAACGCGACAGAACACCGGGGAGCTGTTTTTT. J is TRBJ2-2 and V is TRBV7-9; D is unresolved. Germline lookup yields CDR1 SEHNR and CDR2 FQNEAQ (reference sequence). V was shortened by 7 bases and J by 1 base, with 13 bases between the two germline ends. The CDR3 consists of 15 residues. Using reference TRBV7-9 and TRBJ2-2 for the parts outside the CDR3, the full variable domain is DTGVSQNPRHKITKRGQNVTFRCDPISEHNRLYWYRQTLGQGPEFLTYFQNEAQLEKSRLLSDRFSAERPKGSFSTLEIQRTEQGDSAMYLCASKETRQNTGELFFGEGSRLTVL.